This paragraph covers one T cell receptor (beta chain) sequence. Antigen unknown. The sample is drawn from a study of T cells in Graves' hyperthyroidism and ophthalmopathy. Study-level results: Clonotypes that were expanded in thyroid above 0.001 mostly appeared in blood too. In simple terms, a model built on 13 V-J features told ophthalmopathy apart from stable hyperthyroidism.

RNA transcripts were the template for amplifying TCR beta CDR3 regions. First-round RT-PCR targeting the TCR CDR3 was performed with the HTBI primer set. MiXCR was run by TCRdb on the multiplex PCR reads, yielding one entry per CDR3 protein. The sample has fewer than 500,000 distinct CDR3 sequences, 14% to 15% seen once; the top ten hold approximately 13%. Exclusion followed for patients with uncontrolled infection, other autoimmune disease, pregnancy or lactation. Every diagnosis used clinical symptoms, serum thyroxine and TRAb, thyroid ultrasound and orbital computed tomography. Source material: blood. The sequence came from a man between 18 and 35 years old with Graves' ophthalmopathy.

For the CDR3, the DNA is TGCGCCAGCAGCCCGGTCCGGGGGGGCCCCGCAGATACGCAGTATTTT. Translation: CASSPVRGGPADTQYF. The chain links TRBV5-1 to TRBJ2-3; 8 nucleotides agree with TRBD2. The CDR3 runs 16 residues. Germline V gene lookup returns CDR1 SGHRS and CDR2 YFSETQ. Trimming removed 4 bases from V and 4 bases from J; junction bases left unmatched: 11.